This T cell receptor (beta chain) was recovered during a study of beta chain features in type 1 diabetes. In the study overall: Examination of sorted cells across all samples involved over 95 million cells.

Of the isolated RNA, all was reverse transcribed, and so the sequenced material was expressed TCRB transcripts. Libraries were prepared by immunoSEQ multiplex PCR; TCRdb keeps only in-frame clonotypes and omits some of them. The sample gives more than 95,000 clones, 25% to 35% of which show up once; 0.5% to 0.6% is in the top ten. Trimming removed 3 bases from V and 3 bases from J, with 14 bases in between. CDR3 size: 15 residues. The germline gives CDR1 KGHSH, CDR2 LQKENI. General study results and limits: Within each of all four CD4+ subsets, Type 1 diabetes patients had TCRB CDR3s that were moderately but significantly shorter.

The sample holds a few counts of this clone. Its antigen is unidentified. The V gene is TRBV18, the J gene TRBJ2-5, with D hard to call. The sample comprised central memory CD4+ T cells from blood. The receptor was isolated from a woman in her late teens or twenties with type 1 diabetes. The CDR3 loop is CASSPSARNEETQYF. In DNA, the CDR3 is TGTGCCAGCTCACCTTCCGCGCGGAATGAAGAGACCCAGTACTTC.